This TCR beta chain comes out of a study of blood T cell repertoires in COVID-19 (dated by TCRdb to the early 2020s). Concerning the study at large: The collaborator samples originated in the United States, Italy and Spain and spanned the acute and convalescent phases of COVID-19. Subjects who had been exposed to COVID-19, were actively infected with it, or had recovered from it provided the deeply sampled blood TCRbeta repertoires that made up the dataset. A de-identified subject ID, COVID-19 status, age in years and sex were almost always included in the sample metadata. The material from the prospective study consisted of cDNA or gDNA derived from T cells, B-cell-depleted T cells, or PBMCs. The repertoires were released in a freely available public database intended as a resource for research on the immune response to SARS-CoV-2. The samples were drawn from two sources: the first 160 participants of the ongoing ImmuneRACE study, and some 1,300 subjects contributed by 6 global collaborators. Where available, HLA class I and class II types were obtained from metadata supplied by the sample provider rather than from assay-based typing. General findings and caveats noted by the study authors: The quantity of clinical and demographic metadata differed by source and by participant and was supplied without curation.

From V the trimming removes 5 bases and from J it removes 7 bases, while the gene matches leave 1 base of the junction unaccounted for. Spanning cysteine to phenylalanine, the CDR3 consists of 13 amino acids. Only the CDR3 region is kept as DNA, spanning 39 bases read in frame from base 1. A remark on this clone: Its antigen specificity is not known. No base quality information exists; no much larger clone differs at one position.

TCRbeta CDR3 regions were amplified from genomic DNA using the immunoSEQ Assay, a bias-controlled multiplex PCR. In the authors' own workflow: Within the assay, amplification of reference gene primers was used to estimate how many nucleated cells each sample contained. To quantify the absolute abundance of each unique TCRbeta CDR3 rearrangement, sequence reads were collapsed and filtered. For each sample, productive Simpson clonality was calculated by taking the square root of Simpson's diversity index across productive rearrangements. This is the immuneACCESS table as TCRdb keeps it, with only in-frame sequences that have V and J called. A part of the clones is gone; compared with another copy, unresolved V genes explain less than half, and the rest is unexplained. D and trimming were read from the DNA, whereas the V and J calls and clone size are those reported in that table. The sample table holds under 200,000 clones, of which approximately 91% were seen once. The top ten clonotypes cover roughly 2.3% of the sample.

Whole blood was collected in K2EDTA tubes by collaborating institutions according to the institutions' own protocols. For TCRbeta analysis, collaborators shipped samples as frozen whole blood, isolated PBMCs, or DNA extracted from either of those sample types. Specimen: peripheral blood. This TCR was sampled from a man aged 18 to 29 with acute or convalescent COVID-19. The rearrangement joined TRBV12-3 or TRBV12-4 to TRBJ1-5; 11 bases in between match TRBD1. The CDR3 reads as follows: CASSRTGGQPQHF. The DNA reads as follows: TGTGCCAGCAGTCGGACAGGGGGCCAGCCCCAGCATTTT.